These 4 T cell receptor beta chains came from one sample sequenced in a study. TCRdb itself ran the RT-PCR reads through MiXCR, one entry per CDR3 protein. The table has roughly 6,000 distinct CDR3 sequences, just over 90% seen once. Material for sequencing was memory CD4+ T cells from blood. These receptors were collected from a female donor in good health, serving as a healthy control.

Notes on this clonotype: Being off target in a library aimed at alpha chains, this beta chain has a size of little meaning. The chain carries TRBV5-1 and TRBJ2-3; perhaps D is TRBD1 or TRBD2 (5 bases each). CDR1 and CDR2 from the germline V gene are SGHRS and YFSETQ. V lost 0 bases, J lost 0 bases, and 11 bases lay in between. The CDR3 runs to 16 residues. In DNA, the CDR3 is TGCGCCAGCAGCTTGGGAAGGGGACCTAGCACAGATACGCAGTATTTT. Translating it yields CASSLGRGPSTDTQYF.

With regard to this clonotype: This beta chain turned up in a library designed for alpha chains; as an off-target read, its abundance says little. This chain connects TRBV12-3 or TRBV12-4 to TRBJ1-4; D gene uncertain. This CDR3 region has 12 residues. V lost 5 bases and J 8 bases, leaving 9 bases between the germline ends. Written as DNA, the CDR3 is TGTGCCAGCAGTGAGGTGGACGAAAAACTGTTTTTT. Translation gives CASSEVDEKLFF.

To note about this clonotype: A library made for alpha chains picked up this beta chain off target, so its size means little. The chain is built from TRBV5-1 and TRBJ2-3; 9 bases map to TRBD2. The CDR3 is 15 residues long. Germline V CDR1 and CDR2: SGHRS, YFSETQ. Trimming took 5 bases from V and 3 from J; bases not matched to a gene: 7. CDR3 region: CASRDSGSSTDTQYF. CDR3 bases: TGCGCCAGCAGAGATAGCGGGAGTTCTACAGATACGCAGTATTTT.

Comment on this clonotype: Being off target in a library aimed at alpha chains, this beta chain has a size of little meaning. Here the CDR3 reads CSVGYGDTEAFF. The CDR3 DNA reads TGCAGCGTTGGGTATGGGGACACTGAAGCTTTCTTT. This sequence joins TRBV29-1 and TRBJ1-1, with D unclear. Trimming pared 4 bases from V and 3 bases from J, leaving 9 bases between. The CDR3 runs 12 residues. Germline CDR1 is SQVTM and CDR2 is ANQGSEA.